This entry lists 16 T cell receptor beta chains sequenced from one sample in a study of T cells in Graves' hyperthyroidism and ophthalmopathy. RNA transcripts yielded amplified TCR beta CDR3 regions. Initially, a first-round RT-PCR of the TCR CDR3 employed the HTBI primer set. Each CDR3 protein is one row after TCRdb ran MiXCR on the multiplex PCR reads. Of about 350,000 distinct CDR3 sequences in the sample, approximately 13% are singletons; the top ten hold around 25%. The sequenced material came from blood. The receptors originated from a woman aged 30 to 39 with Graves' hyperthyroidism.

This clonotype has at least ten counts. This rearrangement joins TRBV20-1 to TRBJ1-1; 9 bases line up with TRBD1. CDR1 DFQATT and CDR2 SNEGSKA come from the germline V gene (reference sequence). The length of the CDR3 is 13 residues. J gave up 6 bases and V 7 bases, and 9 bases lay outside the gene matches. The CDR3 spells CSVQGQGLAEAFF. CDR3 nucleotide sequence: TGCAGTGTTCAGGGACAGGGATTGGCTGAAGCTTTCTTT.

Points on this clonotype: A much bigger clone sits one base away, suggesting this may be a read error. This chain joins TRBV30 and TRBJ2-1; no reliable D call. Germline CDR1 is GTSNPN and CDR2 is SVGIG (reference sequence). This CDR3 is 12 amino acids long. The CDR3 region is CAWSSRYNEQSF. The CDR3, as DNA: TGTGCCTGGTCCTCTAGATACAATGAGCAGTCCTTC.

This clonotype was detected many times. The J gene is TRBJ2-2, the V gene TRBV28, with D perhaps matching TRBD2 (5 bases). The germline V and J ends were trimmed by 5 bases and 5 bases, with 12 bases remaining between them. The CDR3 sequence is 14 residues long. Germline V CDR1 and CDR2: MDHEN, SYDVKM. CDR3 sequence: CASSPMGGTGELFF. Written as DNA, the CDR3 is TGTGCCAGCAGTCCCATGGGCGGGACCGGGGAGCTGTTTTTT.

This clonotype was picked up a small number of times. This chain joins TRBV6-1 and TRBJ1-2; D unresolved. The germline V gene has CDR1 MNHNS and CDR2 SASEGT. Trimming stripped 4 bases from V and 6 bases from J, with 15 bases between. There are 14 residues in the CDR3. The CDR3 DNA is TGTGCCAGCAGTGGATGGTCCCTCCCGAATGGCTACACCTTC. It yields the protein CASSGWSLPNGYTF.

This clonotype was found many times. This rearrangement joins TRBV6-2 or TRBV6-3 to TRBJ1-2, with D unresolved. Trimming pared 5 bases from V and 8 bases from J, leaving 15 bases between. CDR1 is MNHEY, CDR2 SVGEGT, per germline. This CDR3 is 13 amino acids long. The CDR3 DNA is TGTGCCAGCAGTATGGGAACAGTTATGGGCTACACCTTC. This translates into CASSMGTVMGYTF.

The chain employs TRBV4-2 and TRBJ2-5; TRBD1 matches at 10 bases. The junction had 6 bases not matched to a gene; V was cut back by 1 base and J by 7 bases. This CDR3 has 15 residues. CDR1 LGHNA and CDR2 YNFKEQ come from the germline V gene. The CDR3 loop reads CASSQVSGQGPTQYF. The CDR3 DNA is TGTGCCAGCAGCCAAGTATCGGGACAGGGGCCGACCCAGTACTTC.

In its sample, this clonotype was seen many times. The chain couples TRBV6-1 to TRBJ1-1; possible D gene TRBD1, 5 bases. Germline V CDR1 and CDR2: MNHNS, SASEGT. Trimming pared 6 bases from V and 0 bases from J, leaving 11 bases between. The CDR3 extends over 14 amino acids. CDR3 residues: CASRSGILNTEAFF. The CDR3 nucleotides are TGTGCCAGCAGGTCAGGGATACTGAACACTGAAGCTTTCTTT.

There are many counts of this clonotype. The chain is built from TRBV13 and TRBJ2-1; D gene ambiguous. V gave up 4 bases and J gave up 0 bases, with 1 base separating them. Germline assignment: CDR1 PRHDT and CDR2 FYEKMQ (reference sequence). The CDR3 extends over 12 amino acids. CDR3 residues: CASSYSYNEQFF. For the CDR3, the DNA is TGTGCCAGCAGCTACTCCTACAATGAGCAGTTCTTC.

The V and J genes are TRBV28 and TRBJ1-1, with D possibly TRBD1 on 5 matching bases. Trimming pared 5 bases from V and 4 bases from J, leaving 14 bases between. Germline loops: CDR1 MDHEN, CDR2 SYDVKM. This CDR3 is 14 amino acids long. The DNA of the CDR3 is TGTGCCAGCAGTCCCCCCGGGGCCGGCACTGAAGCTTTCTTT. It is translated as CASSPPGAGTEAFF.

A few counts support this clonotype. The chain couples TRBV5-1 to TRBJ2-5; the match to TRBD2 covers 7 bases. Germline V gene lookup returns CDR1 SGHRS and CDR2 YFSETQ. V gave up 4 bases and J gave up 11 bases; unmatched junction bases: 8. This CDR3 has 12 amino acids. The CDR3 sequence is CASSDTSAGQYF. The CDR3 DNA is TGCGCCAGCAGCGATACTAGCGCCGGTCAGTACTTC.

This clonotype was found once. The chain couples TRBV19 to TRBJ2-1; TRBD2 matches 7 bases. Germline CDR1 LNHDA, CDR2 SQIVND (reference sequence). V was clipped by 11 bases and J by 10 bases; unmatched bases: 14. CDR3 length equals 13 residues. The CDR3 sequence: CAVKPPGGDEQFF. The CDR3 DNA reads TGTGCCGTCAAGCCCCCGGGGGGTGACGAGCAGTTCTTC.

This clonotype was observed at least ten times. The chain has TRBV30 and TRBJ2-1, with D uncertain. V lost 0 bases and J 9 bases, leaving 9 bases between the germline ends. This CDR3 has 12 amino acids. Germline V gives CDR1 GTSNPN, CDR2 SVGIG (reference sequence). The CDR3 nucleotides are TGTGCCTGGAGTGTACGGCGTGGTGAGCAGTTCTTC. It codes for CAWSVRRGEQFF.

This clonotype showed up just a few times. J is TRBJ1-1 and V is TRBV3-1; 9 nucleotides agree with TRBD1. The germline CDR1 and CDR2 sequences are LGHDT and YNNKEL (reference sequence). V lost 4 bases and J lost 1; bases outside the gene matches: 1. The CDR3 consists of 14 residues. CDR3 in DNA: TGTGCCAGCAGCCGGGACAGGGCGAACACTGAAGCTTTCTTT. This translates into CASSRDRANTEAFF.

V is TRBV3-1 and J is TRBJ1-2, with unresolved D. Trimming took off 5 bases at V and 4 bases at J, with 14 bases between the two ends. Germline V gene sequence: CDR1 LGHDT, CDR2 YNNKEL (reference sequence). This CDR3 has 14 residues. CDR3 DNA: TGTGCCAGCAGCAAGCATGCAGGTCTCTATGGCTACACCTTC. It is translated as CASSKHAGLYGYTF. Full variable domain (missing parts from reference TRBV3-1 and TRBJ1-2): DTAVSQTPKYLVTQMGNDKSIKCEQNLGHDTMYWYKQDSKKFLKIMFSYNNKELIINETVPNRFSPKSPDKAHLNLHINSLELGDSAVYFCASSKHAGLYGYTFGSGTRLTVV.

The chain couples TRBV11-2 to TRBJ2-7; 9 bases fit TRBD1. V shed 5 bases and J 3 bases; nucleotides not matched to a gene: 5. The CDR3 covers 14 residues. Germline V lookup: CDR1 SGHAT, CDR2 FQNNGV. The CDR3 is CASSIGTGSYEQYF. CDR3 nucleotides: TGTGCCAGCAGCATCGGGACAGGGAGCTACGAGCAGTACTTC.

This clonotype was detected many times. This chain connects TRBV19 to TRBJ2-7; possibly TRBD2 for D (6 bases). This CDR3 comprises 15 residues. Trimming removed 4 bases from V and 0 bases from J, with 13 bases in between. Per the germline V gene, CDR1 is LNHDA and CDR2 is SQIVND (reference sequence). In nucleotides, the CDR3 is TGTGCCAGTAGTAAAGGAGGGACGAGCTCCTACGAGCAGTACTTC. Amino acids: CASSKGGTSSYEQYF.